The rows below give T cell receptor beta chains drawn from one sample of a study of blood T cell repertoires in COVID-19. Sequenced by immunoSEQ multiplex PCR; TCRdb stores in-frame clones only, minus some. Seen here are about 160,000 clones, about 90% observed once, and the top ten hold around 4.6%. Sequencing input: peripheral blood. The receptors here all came from a man aged 25 to 45 with COVID-19, enrolled during active disease. The CDR3 runs from the conserved cysteine through the conserved F or W. D genes are given only for firm matches. The size of a clone is reported for some rows only, either as once, few or many, or as a class for expanded clones.

V gene	D gene	J gene	clone size	CDR3 DNA	CDR3 protein
TRBV7-9	NA	TRBJ1-5	once	TGTGCCAGCAGCTTAGTAGGGGCAGGGGATAATCAGCCCCAGCATTTT	CASSLVGAGDNQPQHF
TRBV15	NA	TRBJ2-7	NA	TGTGCCACCAGCAGAGGCCGGGTCTTGGTCTCCTACGAGCAGTACTTC	CATSRGRVLVSYEQYF
TRBV7-3	NA	TRBJ2-7	NA	TGTGCCAGCAGCTTAAGAGGTGGCGGCCCCTACTACGAGCAGTACTTC	CASSLRGGGPYYEQYF
TRBV5-4	NA	TRBJ1-1	NA	TGTGCCAGCAGCTTGGATTTAGAGAACACTGAAGCTTTCTTT	CASSLDLENTEAFF
TRBV18	NA	TRBJ1-2	NA	TGTGCCAGCTCACCGCGGGACGGAACTAACTATGGCTACACCTTC	CASSPRDGTNYGYTF
TRBV7-9	NA	TRBJ2-7	NA	TGTGCCAGCAGCTTAGGATTGGGGAGTCCCCTCTTC	CASSLGLGSPLF
TRBV6-2/TRBV6-3	TRBD2	TRBJ2-2	NA	TGTGCCAGCAGTTACTCAGGAGCGGGAGTAATCGGGGAGCTGTTTTTT	CASSYSGAGVIGELFF
TRBV27	NA	TRBJ2-7	NA	TGTGCCAGCAGTGGTAGGGGGGAGGGATTCTACGAGCAGTACTTC	CASSGRGEGFYEQYF
TRBV6-2/TRBV6-3	TRBD1	TRBJ1-2	NA	TGTGCCAGCAGCGAAAGGACCGGGACAGGGGATTATGGCTACACCTTC	CASSERTGTGDYGYTF
TRBV7-7	TRBD1	TRBJ2-7	NA	TGTGCCAGCAGCTACCACACACAGGGGTGGGTTTTGTACGAGCAGTACTTC	CASSYHTQGWVLYEQYF
TRBV5-1	TRBD1	TRBJ2-2	NA	TGCGCCAGCAGCTTGATAACAGGGGAAAGCACCGGGGAGCTGTTTTTT	CASSLITGESTGELFF
TRBV15	NA	TRBJ1-3	NA	TGTGCCACCAGCAGGGGGGGACCGCTAAGAAGCTCTGGAAACACCATATATTTT	CATSRGGPLRSSGNTIYF
TRBV7-2	NA	TRBJ2-7	NA	TGTGCCAGCAGCTTAGGTCCGGGGCAGTACTTC	CASSLGPGQYF
TRBV5-1	TRBD1	TRBJ1-1	NA	TGCGCCAGCAGCCCGGGACAGGGAACCGACACTGAAGCTTTCTTT	CASSPGQGTDTEAFF
TRBV6-5	TRBD1	TRBJ2-7	NA	TGTGCCAGCAGAGCCGGGACAGGCCCCTACGAGCAGTACTTC	CASRAGTGPYEQYF
TRBV6-5	TRBD1	TRBJ1-2	NA	TGTGCCAGCAGTTACGGACAGGGGGACTATGGCTACACCTTC	CASSYGQGDYGYTF
TRBV27	TRBD1	TRBJ1-2	NA	TGTGCCAGCAGTTCACCCTTGACAGGGTACTATGGCTACACCTTC	CASSSPLTGYYGYTF
TRBV27	NA	TRBJ1-2	NA	TGTGCCAGCAGTTTACAGGGGAGAGGCTACACCTTC	CASSLQGRGYTF
TRBV6-5	TRBD1	TRBJ1-2	NA	TGTGCCAGCAGTTACTCGATGACAGGGTACGGCTACACCTTC	CASSYSMTGYGYTF
TRBV25-1	NA	TRBJ2-1	NA	TGTGCCAGCAGGCCCGGACAGCCTTCCTACAATGAGCAGTTCTTC	CASRPGQPSYNEQFF
TRBV7-2	TRBD1	TRBJ1-2	NA	TGTGCCAGCAGCACGGACAGGCTTTATGGCTACACCTTC	CASSTDRLYGYTF
TRBV30	NA	TRBJ2-1	NA	TGTGCCTGGAGTCTTCTAGGTAGGGGAATTTACAATGAGCAGTTCTTC	CAWSLLGRGIYNEQFF
TRBV6-5	NA	TRBJ1-1	once	TGTGCCAGCAGTTACTCGATTGGGACACCCTACACTGAAGCTTTCTTT	CASSYSIGTPYTEAFF
TRBV28	NA	TRBJ2-1	NA	TGTGCCAGCAGTTCCCTCAGGGGCTCCTACAATGAGCAGTTCTTC	CASSSLRGSYNEQFF
TRBV19	NA	TRBJ1-5	NA	TGTGCCAGTAGTATAGCAGGGTATAGCAATCAGCCCCAGCATTTT	CASSIAGYSNQPQHF
TRBV7-3	TRBD1	TRBJ1-2	NA	TGTGCCAGCAGAGGACAGGGGGCGCTAGGCTACACCTTC	CASRGQGALGYTF
TRBV27	TRBD1	TRBJ1-6	NA	TGTGCCAGCAGTCAGCAGGGGGCGAATTCACCCCTCCACTTT	CASSQQGANSPLHF
TRBV19	NA	TRBJ2-3	NA	TGTGCCAGTAAAACTAGCAACACAGATACGCAGTATTTT	CASKTSNTDTQYF
TRBV5-1	NA	TRBJ2-1	NA	TGCGCCAGCAGCCTCCTGGCGGGGGCGCAGTACAATGAGCAGTTCTTC	CASSLLAGAQYNEQFF
TRBV5-1	TRBD1	TRBJ1-2	NA	TGCGCCAGCAGCGTCCGGGACAGGGTTGGTGGCTACACCTTC	CASSVRDRVGGYTF
TRBV5-1	NA	TRBJ1-2	once	TGCGCCAGCAGTCCTCAGGGTCATGGCTACACCTTC	CASSPQGHGYTF
TRBV3-1/TRBV3-2	TRBD1	TRBJ1-5	NA	TGTGCCAGCAGAAAAACAGGGGTCCGTCAACAGCCCCAGCATTTT	CASRKTGVRQQPQHF
TRBV5-6	NA	TRBJ2-7	NA	TGTGCCAGCAGCTTGAGGAGGCAGTTGGGGAGGGAGCAGTACTTC	CASSLRRQLGREQYF
TRBV7-9	TRBD1	TRBJ2-7	NA	TGTGCCAGCAGCCACGCCGGGACAGGGGCCTACGAGCAGTACTTC	CASSHAGTGAYEQYF
TRBV5-4	NA	TRBJ1-2	once	TGTGCCAGCAGAACCCGAGGTGGCTACACCTTC	CASRTRGGYTF
TRBV27	TRBD1	TRBJ2-5	NA	TGTGCCAGCAGTTTCCCCCGGGACAGGGGCGGCCAAGAGACCCAGTACTTC	CASSFPRDRGGQETQYF
TRBV28	TRBD2	TRBJ2-1	NA	TGTGCCAGCAGCTCTAGCGGTAGGAGCTCCTACAATGAGCAGTTCTTC	CASSSSGRSSYNEQFF
TRBV12-3/TRBV12-4	NA	TRBJ1-2	NA	TGTGCCAGCAGCCCCGCGGGGGACTATGGCTACACCTTC	CASSPAGDYGYTF
TRBV19	TRBD1	TRBJ1-5	NA	TGTGCCAGCATGGGACGGACAGGGTCGGGCAATCAGCCCCAGCATTTT	CASMGRTGSGNQPQHF
TRBV7-9	TRBD1	TRBJ1-2	few	TGTGCCAGCAGCTTAACTACAGGGGAAACCTATGGCTACACCTTC	CASSLTTGETYGYTF
TRBV2	NA	TRBJ2-1	NA	TGTGCCAGCAGAGGTCGGACTACCTCCTACAATGAGCAGTTCTTC	CASRGRTTSYNEQFF
TRBV13	TRBD1	TRBJ1-6	NA	TGTGCCAGCAGCTTAGGGACAGGGTCCTCCCTCCACTTT	CASSLGTGSSLHF
TRBV20-1	NA	TRBJ1-2	NA	TGCAGTGCTAGTAAGTCTCCAGCGGGCGGCTACACCTTC	CSASKSPAGGYTF
TRBV28	NA	TRBJ2-1	NA	TGTGCCAGCAGTTACTTTCTTTCCAACAATGAGCAGTTCTTC	CASSYFLSNNEQFF
TRBV4-3	NA	TRBJ2-5	NA	TGCGCCAGCAGCCAAGATTATTTGGGCAGAGGGGAGACCCAGTACTTC	CASSQDYLGRGETQYF
TRBV5-1	NA	TRBJ1-2	NA	TGCGCCAGCAGCTTGGCAGGGATCGGCTATGGCTACACCTTC	CASSLAGIGYGYTF
TRBV19	NA	TRBJ1-5	NA	TGTGCCAGTAGTACCCGGACATCTGGTCAGCCCCAGCATTTT	CASSTRTSGQPQHF
TRBV25-1	NA	TRBJ1-1	NA	TGTGCCAGCAGTGAAACACGGGGAAATGAAGCTTTCTTT	CASSETRGNEAFF
TRBV5-6	NA	TRBJ1-1	NA	TGTGCCAGCCATATTGGGGGGTTCACTGAAGCTTTCTTT	CASHIGGFTEAFF
TRBV9	NA	TRBJ1-2	NA	TGTGCCAGCAGCGCACAGGGAGAGTATGGCTACACCTTC	CASSAQGEYGYTF
TRBV24-1	NA	TRBJ2-1	NA	TGTGCCACCAGTGATTCAGGGTCAGCCTACAATGAGCAGTTCTTC	CATSDSGSAYNEQFF
TRBV2	TRBD1	TRBJ2-1	once	TGTGCCAGCAGGACCGGGGACAGCTTATCCTACAATGAGCAGTTCTTC	CASRTGDSLSYNEQFF
TRBV4-1	TRBD1	TRBJ1-5	few	TGCGCCAGCAGCCCCACAGGGGGCGTTAGCAATCAGCCCCAGCATTTT	CASSPTGGVSNQPQHF
TRBV30	NA	TRBJ2-3	NA	TGTGCCTGGAGCCAGACAAAATACACAGATACGCAGTATTTT	CAWSQTKYTDTQYF
TRBV28	TRBD1	TRBJ1-5	NA	TGTGCCAGCAGTTCAGCCGGGACAGAGTTTAGCAATCAGCCCCAGCATTTT	CASSSAGTEFSNQPQHF
TRBV2	TRBD2	TRBJ2-5	NA	TGTGCCAGCAGCGGGACTAGCGACCAAGAGACCCAGTACTTC	CASSGTSDQETQYF